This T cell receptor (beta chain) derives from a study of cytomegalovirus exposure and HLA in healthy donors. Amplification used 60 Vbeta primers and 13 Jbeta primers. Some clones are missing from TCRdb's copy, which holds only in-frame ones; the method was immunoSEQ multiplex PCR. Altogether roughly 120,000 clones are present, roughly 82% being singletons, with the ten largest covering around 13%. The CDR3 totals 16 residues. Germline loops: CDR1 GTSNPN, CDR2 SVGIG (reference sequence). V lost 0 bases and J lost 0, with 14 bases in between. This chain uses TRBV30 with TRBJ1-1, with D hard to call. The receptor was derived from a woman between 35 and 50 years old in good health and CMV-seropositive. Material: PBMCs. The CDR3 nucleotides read TGTGCCTGGAGTGTGAGAGGGATCCTCATGAACACTGAAGCTTTCTTT. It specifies CAWSVRGILMNTEAFF.